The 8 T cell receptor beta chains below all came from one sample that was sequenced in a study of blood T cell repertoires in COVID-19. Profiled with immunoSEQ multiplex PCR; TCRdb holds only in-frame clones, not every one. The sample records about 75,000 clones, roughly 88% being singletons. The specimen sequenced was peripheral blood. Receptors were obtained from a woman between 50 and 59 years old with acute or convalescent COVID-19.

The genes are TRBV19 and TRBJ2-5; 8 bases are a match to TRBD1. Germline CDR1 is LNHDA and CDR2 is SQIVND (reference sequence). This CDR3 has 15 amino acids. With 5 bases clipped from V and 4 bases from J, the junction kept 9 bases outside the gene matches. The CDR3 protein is CASSPRRGQGETQYF. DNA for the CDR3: TGTGCCAGTAGTCCGCGCAGGGGGCAGGGAGAGACCCAGTACTTC.

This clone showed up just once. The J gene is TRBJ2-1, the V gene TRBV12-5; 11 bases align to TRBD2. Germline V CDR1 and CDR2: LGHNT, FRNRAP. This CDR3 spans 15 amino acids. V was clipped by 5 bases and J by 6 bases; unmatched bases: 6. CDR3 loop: CASGMGTSGLNEQFF. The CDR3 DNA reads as TGTGCTAGTGGTATGGGGACTAGCGGCCTCAATGAGCAGTTCTTC.

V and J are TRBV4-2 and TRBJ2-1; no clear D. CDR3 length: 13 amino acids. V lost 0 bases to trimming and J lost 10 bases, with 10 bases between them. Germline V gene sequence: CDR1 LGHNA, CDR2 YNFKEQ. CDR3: CASSQDFLSEQFF. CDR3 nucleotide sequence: TGTGCCAGCAGCCAAGATTTCCTCTCCGAGCAGTTCTTC.

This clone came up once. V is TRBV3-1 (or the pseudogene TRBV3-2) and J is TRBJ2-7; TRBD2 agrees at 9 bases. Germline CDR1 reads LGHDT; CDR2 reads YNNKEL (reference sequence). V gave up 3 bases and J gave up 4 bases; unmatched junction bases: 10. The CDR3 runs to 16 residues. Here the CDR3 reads CASSHRSGSLVYEQYF. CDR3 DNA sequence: TGTGCCAGCAGCCACCGTAGCGGGAGTCTCGTGTACGAGCAGTACTTC.

CDR3 protein: CASSPGTVTTETQYF. CDR3 coding DNA: TGTGCCAGCAGCCCCGGGACTGTTACGACGGAGACCCAGTACTTC. The rearrangement joins TRBV7-2 to TRBJ2-5; D may be TRBD2 (6 bases). CDR3 length: 15 residues. CDR1 and CDR2 (germline): SGHTA, FQGNSA. Trimming pared 5 bases from V and 5 bases from J, leaving 18 bases between.

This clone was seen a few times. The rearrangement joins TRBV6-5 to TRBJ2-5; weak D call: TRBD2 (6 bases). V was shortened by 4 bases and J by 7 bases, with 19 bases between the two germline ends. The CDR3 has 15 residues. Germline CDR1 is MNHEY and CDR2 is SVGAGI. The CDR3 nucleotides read TGTGCCAGCAGTTTAAGGAGGGACGCCCTTGGGACCCAGTACTTC. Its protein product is CASSLRRDALGTQYF.

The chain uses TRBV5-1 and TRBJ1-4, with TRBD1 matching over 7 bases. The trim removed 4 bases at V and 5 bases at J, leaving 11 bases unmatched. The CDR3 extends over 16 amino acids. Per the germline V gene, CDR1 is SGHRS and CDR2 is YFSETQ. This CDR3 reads CASSVQAGTVNEKLFF. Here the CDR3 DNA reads TGCGCCAGCAGCGTACAAGCCGGGACAGTAAATGAAAAACTGTTTTTT.

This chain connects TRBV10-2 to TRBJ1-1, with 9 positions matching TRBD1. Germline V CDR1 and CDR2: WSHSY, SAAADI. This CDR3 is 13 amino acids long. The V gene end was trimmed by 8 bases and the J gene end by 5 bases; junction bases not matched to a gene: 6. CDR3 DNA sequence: TGCGCCAGCTCAGACAGGGGGAGTACTGAAGCTTTCTTT. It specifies CASSDRGSTEAFF.